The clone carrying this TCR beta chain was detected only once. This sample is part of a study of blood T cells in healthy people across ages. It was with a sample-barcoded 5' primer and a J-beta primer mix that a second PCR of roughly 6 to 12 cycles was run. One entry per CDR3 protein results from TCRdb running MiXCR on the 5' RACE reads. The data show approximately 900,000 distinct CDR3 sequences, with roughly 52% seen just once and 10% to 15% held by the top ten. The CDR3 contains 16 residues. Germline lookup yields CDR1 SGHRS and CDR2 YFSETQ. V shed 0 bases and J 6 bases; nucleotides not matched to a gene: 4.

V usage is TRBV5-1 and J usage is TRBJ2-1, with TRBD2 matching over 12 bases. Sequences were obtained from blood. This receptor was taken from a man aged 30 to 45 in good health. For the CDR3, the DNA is TGCGCCAGCAGCTTGGCTACTAGCGGGGGGATCAATGAGCAGTTCTTC. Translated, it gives CASSLATSGGINEQFF.